Following are 24 T cell receptor beta chains from one sample sequenced in a study of blood T cell repertoires in COVID-19. TCRdb's copy holds only in-frame clones and misses some; the assay was immunoSEQ multiplex PCR. The table shows under 400,000 clones, with around 87% occurring only once. Sequenced: PBMCs or T cells enriched from blood (not recorded which). These receptors were collected from a man aged 35 to 55 in a cohort exposed to, infected with or recovered from COVID-19 (not recorded which).

Concerning this clone itself: The same CDR3 also results from other DNA sequences found in this sample. The genes are TRBV18 and TRBJ1-6; 9 bases match TRBD1. V dropped 3 bases and J dropped 7; count of bases not matched to a gene: 1. The germline CDR1 and CDR2 sequences are KGHSH and LQKENI. The CDR3 has 14 amino acids. In DNA form, the CDR3 reads TGTGCCAGCTCACCCGGACAGGGGAATTCACCCCTCCACTTT. Protein sequence: CASSPGQGNSPLHF.

The chain joins TRBV2 to TRBJ1-4, with 10 bases fitting TRBD1. Germline assignment: CDR1 SNHLY and CDR2 FYNNEI. There are 14 residues in the CDR3. V lost 5 bases and J lost 15; bases outside the gene matches: 12. The CDR3, as DNA: TGTGCCAGCAGTCCCGGGACAGGGGTATTCGAAGTGTTTTTT. Its translation is CASSPGTGVFEVFF.

This sequence joins TRBV9 and TRBJ2-2, with 7 bases matching TRBD1. Unmatched junction bases numbered 6, after V lost 0 bases and J lost 7 bases. The CDR3 has 15 amino acids. The germline V gene has CDR1 SGDLS and CDR2 YYNGEE. This CDR3 reads CASSVDFRQGGELFF. For the CDR3, the DNA is TGTGCCAGCAGCGTAGACTTCCGACAGGGCGGGGAGCTGTTTTTT. The full variable domain, in which reference TRBV9 and TRBJ2-2 provide the parts outside the CDR3, is DSGVTQTPKHLITATGQRVTLRCSPRSGDLSVYWYQQSLDQGLQFLIQYYNGEERAKGNILERFSAQQFPDLHSELNLSSLELGDSALYFCASSVDFRQGGELFFGEGSRLTVL.

The rearrangement uses TRBV30 and TRBJ2-1; TRBD2 matches at 9 bases. Germline values: CDR1 GTSNPN, CDR2 SVGIG (reference sequence). V gave up 7 bases and J gave up 4 bases; unmatched junction bases: 11. This CDR3 has 15 amino acids. CDR3 sequence reads: CAFAPQTSGYNEQFF. As DNA, the CDR3 is TGTGCCTTTGCCCCCCAGACTAGCGGTTACAATGAGCAGTTCTTC.

This chain connects TRBV18 to TRBJ2-1; perhaps TRBD2 as D (5 bases). The CDR3 covers 14 residues. Germline V CDR1 and CDR2: KGHSH, LQKENI. V lost 3 bases, J lost 3 bases, and 9 bases lay in between. The CDR3 DNA is TGTGCCAGCTCACCCGGACTCTACTACAATGAGCAGTTCTTC. The encoded protein is CASSPGLYYNEQFF. Looking up the rest from reference TRBV18 and TRBJ2-1 gives the full variable domain: NAGVMQNPRHLVRRRGQEARLRCSPMKGHSHVYWYRQLPEEGLKFMVYLQKENIIDESGMPKERFSAEFPKEGPSILRIQQVVRGDSAAYFCASSPGLYYNEQFFGPGTRLTVL.

The chain links TRBV6-5 to TRBJ2-7; 8 nucleotides agree with TRBD1. Germline CDR1 and CDR2: MNHEY and SVGAGI. The CDR3 is 13 amino acids. The J segment lost 3 bases and the V segment lost 10 bases, leaving 8 bases of the junction unmatched. The DNA of the CDR3 is TGTGCCATAGGGACAGGTAACGTCTACGAGCAGTACTTC. Protein product: CAIGTGNVYEQYF.

The chain's CDR3 is CASKQRYRTGNTEAFF. The CDR3 nucleotides read TGTGCCAGCAAACAACGCTATAGGACAGGGAACACTGAAGCTTTCTTT. V and J are TRBV27 and TRBJ1-1; 7 nucleotides line up with TRBD1. The junction had 12 bases not matched to a gene; V was cut back by 7 bases and J by 1 base. Germline loops: CDR1 MNHEY, CDR2 SMNVEV (reference sequence). This CDR3 contains 16 residues.

The chain couples TRBV5-1 to TRBJ2-5; D not resolved. This CDR3 spans 13 amino acids. Trimming removed 4 bases at V and 5 bases at J, with 12 bases between. Germline V gives CDR1 SGHRS, CDR2 YFSETQ. This CDR3 is CASSPEMRETQYF. The CDR3 DNA follows: TGCGCCAGCAGCCCCGAGATGCGGGAGACCCAGTACTTC.

The chain joins TRBV6-5 to TRBJ1-1; D is perhaps TRBD1 (5 bases). V lost 4 bases and J 7 bases, leaving 13 bases between the germline ends. This CDR3 comprises 13 residues. The germline CDR1 and CDR2 sequences are MNHEY and SVGAGI. This CDR3 is CASSSLWGGEAFF. The CDR3 DNA reads TGTGCCAGCAGTTCGTTGTGGGGGGGTGAAGCTTTCTTT.

The chain is built from TRBV10-3 and TRBJ2-3, with D possibly matching TRBD1 (6 bases). V was cut by 4 bases and J by 2 bases, with 19 bases left in between. CDR1 ENHRY and CDR2 SYGVKD come from the germline V gene. This CDR3 has 17 residues. The CDR3 DNA reads TGTGCCATCAGTGGTATGGGACATCCCCTAACCACAGATACGCAGTATTTT. Amino acid sequence: CAISGMGHPLTTDTQYF.

The rearrangement joins TRBV14 to TRBJ1-1; D possibly corresponds to TRBD1 (5 bases). V lost 1 base, J lost 3 bases, and 9 bases lay in between. Germline V gene sequence: CDR1 SGHDN, CDR2 FVKESK. CDR3 length: 14 amino acids. CDR3 in amino acids: CASSQGGTHTEAFF. The CDR3 bases are TGTGCCAGCAGCCAAGGAGGGACTCACACTGAAGCTTTCTTT.

The V gene is TRBV4-1, the J gene TRBJ2-5; 8 bases align to TRBD1. This CDR3 contains 15 residues. The V and J ends lost 0 bases and 5 bases, in that order; junction bases with no gene match: 5. The germline CDR1 and CDR2 sequences are MGHRA and YSYEKL. The CDR3 DNA is TGCGCCAGCAGCCAAGATCGGACAGGGTGGGAGACCCAGTACTTC. Translation: CASSQDRTGWETQYF.

This chain connects TRBV29-1 to TRBJ1-1; the match to TRBD1 covers 7 bases. Germline lookup yields CDR1 SQVTM and CDR2 ANQGSEA. The CDR3 covers 11 residues. V was pared by 3 bases and J by 7 bases, with 2 bases of the junction left unmatched. The chain's CDR3 is CSVDAGGEAFF. The CDR3 nucleotides read TGCAGCGTTGATGCAGGGGGTGAAGCTTTCTTT. Supplemented by reference TRBV29-1 and TRBJ1-1, the full variable domain reads SAVISQKPSRDICQRGTSLTIQCQVDSQVTMMFWYRQQPGQSLTLIATANQGSEATYESGFVIDKFPISRPNLTFSTLTVSNMSPEDSSIYLCSVDAGGEAFFGQGTRLTVV.

This clone turned up a few times. The rearrangement joins TRBV5-4 to TRBJ1-2; D is perhaps TRBD1 (5 bases). The V gene's germline CDR1 is SGHNT and CDR2 YYREEE (reference sequence). CDR3 length: 15 amino acids. Trimming stripped 0 bases from V and 2 bases from J, with 11 bases between. The CDR3 DNA reads as TGTGCCAGCAGCTTGGCGGCGGGGGGAAACTATGGCTACACCTTC. Translated: CASSLAAGGNYGYTF.

The V and J genes are TRBV6-5 and TRBJ2-1; 9 bases are shared with TRBD1. Germline-derived CDR1 and CDR2 are MNHEY and SVGAGI. J lost 9 bases, V lost 6 bases, and 12 bases had no gene match. The CDR3 runs 15 residues. The CDR3 coding sequence is TGTGCCAGCAGCTGGGGACAGGGTTCGGTTGGTGAGCAGTTCTTC. Its protein product is CASSWGQGSVGEQFF.

The chain carries TRBV19 and TRBJ2-4, with D possibly being TRBD2 (6 bases). CDR3 length: 17 residues. Germline assignment: CDR1 LNHDA and CDR2 SQIVND (reference sequence). V was pared by 4 bases and J by 8 bases, with 24 bases between. The CDR3 sequence: CASSTANMGIGEDIQYF. The CDR3 region has the DNA TGTGCCAGTAGTACCGCTAACATGGGTATCGGGGAGGACATTCAGTACTTC.

The chain combines TRBV12-5 with TRBJ1-6; TRBD1 agrees at 7 bases. J gave up 7 bases and V 6 bases, and 6 bases lay outside the gene matches. This CDR3 region has 14 residues. Per the germline V gene, CDR1 is LGHNT and CDR2 is FRNRAP. The CDR3 here is CASGFGQVNSPLHF. The CDR3 nucleotides are TGTGCTAGTGGATTCGGACAGGTGAATTCACCCCTCCACTTT.

The CDR3 DNA reads as TGTGCCAGCAGTTTATCGGGGACTAGCGGAACAGATACGCAGTATTTT. Protein sequence: CASSLSGTSGTDTQYF. J is TRBJ2-3 and V is TRBV27; 11 positions agree with TRBD2. J lost 3 bases, V lost 0 bases, and 2 bases had no gene match. CDR3 length: 16 amino acids. The germline V gene has CDR1 MNHEY and CDR2 SMNVEV (reference sequence).

The chain uses TRBV10-2 and TRBJ1-2, with D unresolved. The CDR3 extends over 13 amino acids. Germline V gene sequence: CDR1 WSHSY, CDR2 SAAADI. V lost 3 bases and J 5 bases, leaving 10 bases between the germline ends. In DNA form, the CDR3 reads TGCGCCAGCAGTGATAACAGCCTGTATGGCTACACCTTC. This codes for CASSDNSLYGYTF.

The chain has TRBV4-2 and TRBJ2-5, with D possibly matching TRBD2 (5 bases). This CDR3 is built from 15 residues. Trimming shortened V by 0 bases and J by 5 bases, and 13 bases separated the two germline ends. Germline V gene sequence: CDR1 LGHNA, CDR2 YNFKEQ. The CDR3 loop is CASSQDRGVRETQYF. DNA of the CDR3: TGTGCCAGCAGCCAAGATCGGGGAGTTCGGGAGACCCAGTACTTC.

This clone was counted a single time. The chain uses TRBV9 and TRBJ2-1; TRBD2 aligns across 8 bases. V was clipped by 3 bases and J by 0 bases; unmatched bases: 5. The CDR3 is made up of 16 amino acids. Germline lookup yields CDR1 SGDLS and CDR2 YYNGEE. The CDR3 loop reads CASSAPGTSSYNEQFF. The CDR3 DNA reads as TGTGCCAGCAGCGCGCCCGGGACTAGCTCCTACAATGAGCAGTTCTTC.

The rearrangement uses TRBV10-3 and TRBJ2-2; 7 bases are a match to TRBD2. With V trimmed by 6 bases and J by 7 bases, 11 bases remained unmatched. The CDR3 length is 15 residues. Germline loops: CDR1 ENHRY, CDR2 SYGVKD. The CDR3 sequence is CAISVRLAGDGELFF. As DNA, the CDR3 is TGTGCCATCAGCGTGAGGTTAGCGGGTGACGGGGAGCTGTTTTTT.

This clone has only one observation. The chain employs TRBV30 and TRBJ2-3; TRBD2 might be the D (6 bases). The CDR3 length is 15 residues. V was pared by 4 bases and J by 4 bases, with 18 bases between. CDR1 is GTSNPN, CDR2 SVGIG, per germline (reference sequence). The CDR3 reads CAWTPSERAPDTQYF. As DNA, the CDR3 is TGTGCCTGGACACCTAGCGAGAGGGCCCCAGATACGCAGTATTTT.

V gene TRBV28 combines with J gene TRBJ2-5; 8 bases match TRBD1. V lost 8 bases and J lost 2; bases outside the gene matches: 10. CDR1 is MDHEN, CDR2 SYDVKM, per germline. The CDR3 is 15 amino acids. This CDR3 is CASHPSDRAQETQYF. CDR3 coding DNA: TGTGCCAGCCACCCTTCGGACAGGGCACAAGAGACCCAGTACTTC.